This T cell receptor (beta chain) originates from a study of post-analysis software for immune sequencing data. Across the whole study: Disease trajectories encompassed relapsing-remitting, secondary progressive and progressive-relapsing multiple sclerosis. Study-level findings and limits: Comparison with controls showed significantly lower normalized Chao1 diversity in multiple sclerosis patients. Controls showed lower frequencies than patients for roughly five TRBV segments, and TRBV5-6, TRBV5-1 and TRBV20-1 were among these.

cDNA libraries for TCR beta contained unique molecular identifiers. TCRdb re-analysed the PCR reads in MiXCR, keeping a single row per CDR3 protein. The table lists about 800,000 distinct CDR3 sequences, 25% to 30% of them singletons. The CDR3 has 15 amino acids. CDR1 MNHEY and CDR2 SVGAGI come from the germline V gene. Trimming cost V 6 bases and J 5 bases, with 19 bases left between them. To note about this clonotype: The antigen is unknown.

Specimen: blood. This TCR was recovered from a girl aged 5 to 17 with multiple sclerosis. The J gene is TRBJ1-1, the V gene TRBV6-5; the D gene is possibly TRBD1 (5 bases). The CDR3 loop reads CASSNSQWGGTEAFF. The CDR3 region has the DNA TGTGCCAGCAGCAACTCTCAGTGGGGGGGGACTGAAGCTTTCTTT.